The source of this T cell receptor beta chain is a study of beta chain features in type 1 diabetes. The wider study: Examined across all samples were some 99 million sorted cells. Study outcomes and limitations: The naive, central memory and Treg TCRB repertoires of patients appeared to be more similar to one another than those of healthy donors.

Expressed TCRB transcripts were sequenced because the entire RNA isolate underwent reverse transcription. Repertoires were generated with immunoSEQ multiplex PCR, while TCRdb's copy carries only in-frame clones and drops some. In the table there are 400,000 to 550,000 clones, over 10% of which are singletons. The V gene's germline CDR1 is KGHSH and CDR2 LQKENI. CDR3 length equals 15 residues. V lost 5 bases, J lost 1 base, and 13 bases lay in between. This clone was recorded a few times. Its antigen is still unknown. The sequencing sample was made of naive CD4+ T cells from blood. V gene TRBV18 combines with J gene TRBJ2-3; no definite D call. This clonotype originated in a woman under 30 in good health. CDR3: CASSWTEGGTDTQYF. CDR3 nucleotides: TGTGCCAGCTCATGGACGGAAGGTGGCACAGATACGCAGTATTTT.